Listed below are T cell receptor beta chains from one sample, sequenced in a study of blood T cell repertoires in COVID-19. Profiling relied on immunoSEQ multiplex PCR, and the TCRdb table lists in-frame clones only, not all of them. The table lists about 90,000 clones, roughly four fifths of them singletons, with approximately 6.8% in the top ten. What was sequenced was peripheral blood. The receptors come from a man in his sixties with acute or convalescent COVID-19. Both conserved end residues are part of each CDR3. The order of the fields is J gene, V gene, CDR3 protein.

J: TRBJ1-4
V: TRBV6-5
CDR3: CASSPRGWGEKLFF

J: TRBJ1-2
V: TRBV5-1
CDR3: CASSLWQGGLDGYTF

J: TRBJ1-2
V: TRBV6-5
CDR3: CASRPPGTEYDYTF

J: TRBJ2-3
V: TRBV10-3
CDR3: CAISESPGAEDVLINTQYF

J: TRBJ2-4
V: TRBV14
CDR3: CASSQPGLAKNIQYF

J: TRBJ1-5
V: TRBV5-4
CDR3: CASSPGTGRNQPQHF

J: TRBJ1-6
V: TRBV30
CDR3: CAWSPTRGNSPLHF

J: TRBJ2-7
V: TRBV10-3
CDR3: CAISESARAYEQYF

J: TRBJ2-7
V: TRBV2
CDR3: CASSPKLWQYF

J: TRBJ1-5
V: TRBV11-2
CDR3: CASSPGQGGLNQPQHF

J: TRBJ1-3
V: TRBV7-7
CDR3: CASSPGADSGNTIYF

J: TRBJ1-2
V: TRBV7-9
CDR3: CASTNGGDGYTF

J: TRBJ1-1
V: TRBV7-2
CDR3: CASSRDRASNTEAFF

J: TRBJ1-5
V: TRBV10-3
CDR3: CAISLQGSNQPQHF

J: TRBJ2-1
V: TRBV2
CDR3: CASGQGSYNEQFF

J: TRBJ2-3
V: TRBV5-1
CDR3: CASSSAGGSTDTQYF

J: TRBJ1-4
V: TRBV5-1
CDR3: CASSLERGNEKLFF